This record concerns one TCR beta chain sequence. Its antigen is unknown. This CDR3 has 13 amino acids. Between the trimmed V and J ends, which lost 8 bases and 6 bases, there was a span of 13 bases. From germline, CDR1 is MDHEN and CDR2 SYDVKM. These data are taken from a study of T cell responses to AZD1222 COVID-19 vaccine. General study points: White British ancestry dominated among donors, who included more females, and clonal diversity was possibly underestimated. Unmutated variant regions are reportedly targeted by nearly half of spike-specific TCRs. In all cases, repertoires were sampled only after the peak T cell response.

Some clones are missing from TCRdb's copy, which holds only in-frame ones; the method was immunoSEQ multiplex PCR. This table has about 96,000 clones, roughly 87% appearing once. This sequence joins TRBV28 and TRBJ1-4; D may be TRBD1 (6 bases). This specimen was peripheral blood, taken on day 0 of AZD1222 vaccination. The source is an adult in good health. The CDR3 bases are TGTGCCAGCCAGGGGTTTAATTATGAAAAACTGTTTTTT. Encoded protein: CASQGFNYEKLFF.